The entry below describes one T cell receptor (beta chain). Antigen: not known. Random hexamers were used to reverse transcribe roughly 0.5 to 1 ug of RNA. Amplification of TCR beta CDR3 spanned 54 Vbeta and 13 Jbeta via immunoSEQ multiplex PCR. TCRdb re-called the immunoSEQ multiplex PCR reads with MiXCR, one entry per CDR3 protein. The profile covers about 240,000 distinct CDR3 sequences, with about 96% appearing a single time and roughly 0.1% taken by the ten largest. The CDR3 is 17 amino acids. Trimming at V came to 1 base and at J to 3 bases, leaving 9 bases not matched to a gene. Germline V gene data show CDR1 as MGHDK and CDR2 as SYGVNS. The sample belongs to a study of CD8 T cells in Susac syndrome. CD8+ and CD4+ T cells taken from blood had their TCR beta sequenced. General study findings and limits: Clonal expansion was not observed in the Susac syndrome CD4+ T cell repertoires.

Sequencing was carried out using CD4+ T cells from PBMCs. The gene calls are TRBV25-1 and TRBJ2-1; the match to TRBD1 covers 7 bases. The TCR was taken from a human donor with Susac syndrome. For the CDR3, the DNA is TGTGCCAGCAGTGAATTCCCCCGACAGGGCCTCTACAATGAGCAGTTCTTC. Its translation is CASSEFPRQGLYNEQFF.